The T cell receptor (beta chain) described here comes from a study of Graves' ophthalmopathy and Graves' hyperthyroidism. Study as a whole: The study drew peripheral blood at initial diagnosis, before any treatment. Study results and limitations: From stable hyperthyroidism, ophthalmopathy was separated by a 13-signature model with 87.88% sensitivity and over 70% specificity. Ophthalmopathy progression was predicted with 65% to 71% sensitivity and about 72% specificity.

Under 3 months in duration, the ophthalmopathy in affected donors had moderate-to-severe activity, CAS ≥3 and NOSPECS ≥4. The germline gives CDR1 KGHDR, CDR2 SFDVKD. This CDR3 has 18 amino acids. V gave up 3 bases and J gave up 7 bases; unmatched junction bases: 13. Using RNA transcripts, the TCR beta CDR3 regions were amplified. Second-round multiplex PCR came after a first-round RT-PCR that employed HTBI primers. TCRdb itself ran the multiplex PCR reads through MiXCR, one entry per CDR3 protein. The sample includes 170,000 or so distinct CDR3 sequences, around 40% of them seen just once. This clonotype was seen ten or more times. The antigen is unknown.

The chain recombines TRBV24-1 with TRBJ2-2; 10 bases line up with TRBD2. Sample: peripheral blood. This TCR was sampled from a man younger than 40 with Graves' ophthalmopathy. CDR3 nucleotides: TGTGCCACCAGTGATCGAGGCGGATCTAGCGGGAGTGACGGGGAGCTGTTTTTT. Translated, it gives CATSDRGGSSGSDGELFF.